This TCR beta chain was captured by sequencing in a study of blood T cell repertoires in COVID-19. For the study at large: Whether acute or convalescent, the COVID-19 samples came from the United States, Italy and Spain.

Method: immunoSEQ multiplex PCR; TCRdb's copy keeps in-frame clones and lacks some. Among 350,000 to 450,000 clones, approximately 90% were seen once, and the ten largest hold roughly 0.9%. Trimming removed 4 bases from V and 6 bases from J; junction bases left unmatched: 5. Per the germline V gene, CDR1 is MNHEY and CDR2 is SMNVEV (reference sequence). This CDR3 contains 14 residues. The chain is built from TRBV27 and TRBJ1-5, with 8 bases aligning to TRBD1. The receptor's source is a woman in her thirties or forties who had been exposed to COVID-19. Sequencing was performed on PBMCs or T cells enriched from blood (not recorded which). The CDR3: CASSSLDRAQPQHF. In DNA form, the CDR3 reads TGTGCCAGCAGTTCATTGGACAGGGCTCAGCCCCAGCATTTT.